This TCR beta chain is from a study of brain T cells in children with intractable seizures. Sequencing used immunoSEQ multiplex PCR; TCRdb keeps in-frame clones, though not all of them. The table records 88,000 or so clones, approximately 90% of them present only once. Regarding the study as a whole: Pre- and post-surgery blood differed in depth, so pre-surgery absences may be undersampling. Only CDR3 sequence similarity suggested viral specificity, without known HCMV serostatus.

Only cases whose brain tissue showed the highest T cell transcript signatures were sequenced. Per germline, CDR1 SGHNT and CDR2 YENEEA. Trimming cost V 5 bases and J 7 bases; bases outside gene matches: 4. The CDR3 covers 13 residues. About this clone: Its target is unknown.

The clonotype originates from a girl aged 2-15 years with Rasmussen encephalitis and intractable seizures. This chain connects TRBV11-3 to TRBJ2-1, with TRBD1 identical over 8 bases. The material sequenced was peripheral blood, taken at surgery. Here the CDR3 DNA reads TGTGCCAGCAGCCGACAGGGGTCGAATGAGCAGTTCTTC. It codes for CASSRQGSNEQFF. Drawing the rest from reference TRBV11-3 and TRBJ2-1, the complete variable domain is EAGVVQSPRYKIIEKKQPVAFWCNPISGHNTLYWYLQNLGQGPELLIRYENEEAVDDSQLPKDRFSAERLKGVDSTLKIQPAELGDSAVYLCASSRQGSNEQFFGPGTRLTVL.